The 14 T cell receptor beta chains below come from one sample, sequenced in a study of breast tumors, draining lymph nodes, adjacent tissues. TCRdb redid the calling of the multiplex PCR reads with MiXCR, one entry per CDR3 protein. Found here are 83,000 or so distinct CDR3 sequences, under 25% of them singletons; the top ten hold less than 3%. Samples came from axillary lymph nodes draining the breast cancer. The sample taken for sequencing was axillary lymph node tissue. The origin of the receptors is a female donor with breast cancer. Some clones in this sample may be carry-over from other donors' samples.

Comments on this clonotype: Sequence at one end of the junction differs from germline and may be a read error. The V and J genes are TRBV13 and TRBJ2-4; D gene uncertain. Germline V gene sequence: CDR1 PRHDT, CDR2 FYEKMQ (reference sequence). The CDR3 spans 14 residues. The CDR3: CASSDARAGNTQYF. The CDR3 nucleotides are TGTGCCAGCAGCGACGCAAGGGCTGGGAACACTCAGTACTTC.

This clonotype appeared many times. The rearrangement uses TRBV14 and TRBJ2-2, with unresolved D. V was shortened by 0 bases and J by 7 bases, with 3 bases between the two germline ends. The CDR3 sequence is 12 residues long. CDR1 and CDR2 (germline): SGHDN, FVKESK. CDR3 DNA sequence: TGTGCCAGCAGCCAAGATTACGGGGAGCTGTTTTTT. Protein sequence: CASSQDYGELFF.

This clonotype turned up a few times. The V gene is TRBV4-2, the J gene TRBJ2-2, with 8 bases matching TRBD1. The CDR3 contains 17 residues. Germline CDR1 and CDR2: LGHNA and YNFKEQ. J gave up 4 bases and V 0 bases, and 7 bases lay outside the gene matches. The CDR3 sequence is CASSQDARGQGTGELFF. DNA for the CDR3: TGTGCCAGCAGCCAAGACGCCAGGGGGCAGGGCACCGGGGAGCTGTTTTTT.

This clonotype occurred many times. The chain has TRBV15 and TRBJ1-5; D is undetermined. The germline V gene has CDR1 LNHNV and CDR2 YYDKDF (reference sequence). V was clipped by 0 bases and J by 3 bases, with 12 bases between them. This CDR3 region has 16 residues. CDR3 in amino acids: CATSRDRVRNNQPQHF. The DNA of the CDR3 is TGTGCCACCAGCAGAGATCGTGTGCGGAACAATCAGCCCCAGCATTTT.

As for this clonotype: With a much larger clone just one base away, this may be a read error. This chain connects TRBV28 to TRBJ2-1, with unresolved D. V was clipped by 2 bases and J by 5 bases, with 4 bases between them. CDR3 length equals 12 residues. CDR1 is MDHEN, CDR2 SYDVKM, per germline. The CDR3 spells CASSLINNEQFF. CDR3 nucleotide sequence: TGTGCCAGCAGTTTAATAAACAATGAGCAGTTCTTC.

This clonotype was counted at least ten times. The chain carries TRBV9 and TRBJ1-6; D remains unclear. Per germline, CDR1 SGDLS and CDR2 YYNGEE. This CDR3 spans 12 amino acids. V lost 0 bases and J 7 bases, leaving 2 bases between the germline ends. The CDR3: CASSVGNSPLHF. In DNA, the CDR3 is TGTGCCAGCAGCGTAGGGAATTCACCCCTCCACTTT.

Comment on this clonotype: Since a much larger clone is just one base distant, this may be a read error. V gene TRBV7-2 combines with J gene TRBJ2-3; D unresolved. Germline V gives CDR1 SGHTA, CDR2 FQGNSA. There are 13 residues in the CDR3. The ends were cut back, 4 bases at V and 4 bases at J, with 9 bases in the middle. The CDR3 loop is CASSSVGSDTQYF. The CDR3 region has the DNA TGTGCCAGCAGCTCGGTGGGTTCAGATACGCAGTATTTT.

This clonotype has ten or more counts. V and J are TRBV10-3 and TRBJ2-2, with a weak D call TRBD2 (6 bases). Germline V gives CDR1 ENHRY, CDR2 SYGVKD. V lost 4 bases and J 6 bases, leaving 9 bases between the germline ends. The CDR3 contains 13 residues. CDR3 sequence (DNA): TGTGCCATCAGTGGTAGGGACTCCGGGGAGCTGTTTTTT. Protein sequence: CAISGRDSGELFF.

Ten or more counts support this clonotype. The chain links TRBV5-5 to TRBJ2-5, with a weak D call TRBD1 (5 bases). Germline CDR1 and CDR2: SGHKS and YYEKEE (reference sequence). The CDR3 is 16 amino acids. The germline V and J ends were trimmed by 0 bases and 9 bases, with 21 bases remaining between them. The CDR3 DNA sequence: TGTGCCAGCAGCTTGGAGTTAGCAGGGCTTTCTGAGGCCCAGTACTTC. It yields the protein CASSLELAGLSEAQYF.

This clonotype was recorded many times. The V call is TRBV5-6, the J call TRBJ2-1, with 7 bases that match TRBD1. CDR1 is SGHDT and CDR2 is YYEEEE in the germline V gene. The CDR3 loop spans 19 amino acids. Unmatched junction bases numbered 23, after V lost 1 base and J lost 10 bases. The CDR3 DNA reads TGTGCCAGCAGCTTGTTGGGAAAGGGGACAGTTTTGTATGGGATCGAGCAGTTCTTC. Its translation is CASSLLGKGTVLYGIEQFF.

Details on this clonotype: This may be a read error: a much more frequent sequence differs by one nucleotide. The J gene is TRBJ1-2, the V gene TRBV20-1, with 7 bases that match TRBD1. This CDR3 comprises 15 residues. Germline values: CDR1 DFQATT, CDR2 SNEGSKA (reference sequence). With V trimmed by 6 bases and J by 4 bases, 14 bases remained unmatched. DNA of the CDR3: TGCAGTGCAAGGTCAGGGGGGCGCCTCCCCTATGGCTACACCTTC. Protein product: CSARSGGRLPYGYTF.

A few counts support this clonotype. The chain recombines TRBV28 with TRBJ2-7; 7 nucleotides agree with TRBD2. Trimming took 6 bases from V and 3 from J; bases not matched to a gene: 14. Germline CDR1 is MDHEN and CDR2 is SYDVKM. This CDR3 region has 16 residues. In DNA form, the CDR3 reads TGTGCCAGCAGGGGAGCTCAAGCGGGATCGTACTACGAGCAGTACTTC. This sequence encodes CASRGAQAGSYYEQYF. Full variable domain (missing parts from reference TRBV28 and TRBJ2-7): DVKVTQSSRYLVKRTGEKVFLECVQDMDHENMFWYRQDPGLGLRLIYFSYDVKMKEKGDIPEGYSVSREKKERFSLILESASTNQTSMYLCASRGAQAGSYYEQYFGPGTRLTVT.

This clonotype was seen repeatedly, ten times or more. The DNA of the CDR3 is TGTGCCAGCAGCTTGAGCGGGAGCTCCTACAATGAGCAGTTCTTC. Translating gives CASSLSGSSYNEQFF. The V call is TRBV7-9, the J call TRBJ2-1; 8 positions match TRBD2. The J segment lost 0 bases and the V segment lost 3 bases, leaving 1 base of the junction unmatched. This CDR3 region has 15 residues. Germline V CDR1 and CDR2: SEHNR, FQNEAQ (reference sequence).

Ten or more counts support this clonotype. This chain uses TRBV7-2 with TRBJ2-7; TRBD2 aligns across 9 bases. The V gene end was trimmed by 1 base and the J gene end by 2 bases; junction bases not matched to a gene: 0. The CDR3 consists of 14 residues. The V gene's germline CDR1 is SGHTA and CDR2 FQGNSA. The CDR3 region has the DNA TGTGCCAGCAGCTTAGGACTAGCGGCCTACGAGCAGTACTTC. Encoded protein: CASSLGLAAYEQYF.